This is a list of T cell receptor beta chains from one sample in a study of cytomegalovirus exposure and HLA in healthy donors. TCRdb's copy holds only in-frame clones and misses some; the assay was immunoSEQ multiplex PCR. The table lists around 200,000 clones, about 69% of them singletons, with about 2.7% in the top ten. Sequencing was carried out using PBMCs. These receptors all come from a male donor in good health and CMV-seronegative. Both conserved end residues are part of each CDR3. The D gene is left open where the match is weak. The listing skips clone size in some rows; elsewhere it reads once, few, many or a size class.

V gene	clone size	D gene	J gene	CDR3 length	CDR3 DNA	CDR3 protein
TRBV10-3	few	-	TRBJ1-1	12	TGTGCCATCAAGGGCAGGGGCACTGAAGCTTTCTTT	CAIKGRGTEAFF
TRBV30	-	-	TRBJ1-6	14	TGTGCCTCGACAGTACCAAAGTATAATTCACCCCTCCACTTT	CASTVPKYNSPLHF
TRBV5-4	-	-	TRBJ2-3	16	TGTGCCAGCAGCTTGGATGGGCGAACTAGCACAGATACGCAGTATTTT	CASSLDGRTSTDTQYF
TRBV19	-	-	TRBJ1-5	15	TGTGCCAGTAGTATTGGAGGGGCTGGATATCAGCCCCAGCATTTT	CASSIGGAGYQPQHF
TRBV7-9	-	-	TRBJ1-3	18	TGTCCCAGCAGCTACGGACAGTCCCTCCCCGCCTCTGGAAACACCATATATTTT	CPSSYGQSLPASGNTIYF
TRBV30	few	TRBD1	TRBJ2-1	14	TGTGCCTGGAGAGAGGGGGCAGCCTACAATGAGCAGTTCTTC	CAWREGAAYNEQFF
TRBV21-1	-	-	TRBJ1-5	15	TGTGCCAGCAGCCCTAAAGCGAACAGCAATCAGCCCCAGCATTTT	CASSPKANSNQPQHF
TRBV5-1	-	-	TRBJ1-3	16	TGCGCCAGCAGCTTGGAGGGTACAGGGACGCGAAACACCATATATTTT	CASSLEGTGTRNTIYF
TRBV7-3	-	-	TRBJ2-1	13	TGTGCCAGCAGCGCGGATACCTACAATGAGCAGTTCTTC	CASSADTYNEQFF
TRBV11-2	few	-	TRBJ2-1	13	TGTGCCAGCAGCCGGGACTCAAGTAGTGCGCAGTTCTTC	CASSRDSSSAQFF
TRBV19	-	TRBD2	TRBJ2-1	16	TGTGCCAGTAGTATAGAGGGTAGCGGGGAGTACAATGAGCAGTTCTTC	CASSIEGSGEYNEQFF
TRBV30	-	-	TRBJ1-1	13	TGTGCCTGGAGTCAACAGGGTCGGACTGAAGCTTTCTTT	CAWSQQGRTEAFF
TRBV14	few	-	TRBJ2-3	13	TGTGCCAGCAGCCAAGACTTCACAGATACGCAGTATTTT	CASSQDFTDTQYF
TRBV18	-	-	TRBJ2-3	16	TGTGCCAGCTCACCACTTCTGACAGGCAGGTCAGATACGCAGTATTTT	CASSPLLTGRSDTQYF
TRBV6-1	once	TRBD1	TRBJ1-5	12	TGTGCCAGCGAAGGGGGCTTGCAGCCCCAGCATTTT	CASEGGLQPQHF
TRBV4-1	-	-	TRBJ1-1	13	TGCGCCAGCAGCCAAGACCAGAGGGCTGAAGCTTTCTTT	CASSQDQRAEAFF
TRBV6-5	-	-	TRBJ2-2	14	TGTGCCAGCAGTTACCGAGGGGGGGCCGGGGAGCTGTTTTTT	CASSYRGGAGELFF
TRBV14	-	-	TRBJ2-6	18	TGTGCCAGCAGCCCTTGGCAGGGTCCTTTCTCTGGGGCCAACGTCCTGACTTTC	CASSPWQGPFSGANVLTF